Below, 30 T cell receptor beta chains from the same sample are listed, as sequenced in a study of regulatory T cells in long-lasting Graves disease. Time point noted: persistent/refractory GD, antithyroid drugs over 5 years with positive TRAb. Generation of the TCR library employed RNA extracted from PBMCs. Building of the TCR beta libraries involved iRepertoire HTBI primers and Arm-PCR of CDR3 regions. TCRdb re-derived calls from the multiplex PCR reads in MiXCR, one entry per CDR3 protein. Seen here are 600,000 to 850,000 distinct CDR3 sequences, 25% to 35% observed once, and the top ten hold about two fifths. Source: peripheral blood mononuclear cells (PBMCs), taken when the disease was refractory, from a patient treated with antithyroid drugs. The source is a female donor with Graves disease.

In this sample, this clonotype turned up a few times. CDR3 amino acids: CASTRLGNTEAFF. The CDR3 DNA follows: TGTGCCAGCACGCGGTTGGGGAACACTGAAGCTTTCTTT. The chain couples TRBV6-1 to TRBJ1-1; the D is unclear. Trimming removed 7 bases at V and 1 base at J, with 10 bases between. CDR3 length: 13 residues. Germline CDR1 is MNHNS and CDR2 is SASEGT.

For this clonotype: Sequence at one end of the junction differs from germline and may be a read error. The rearrangement uses TRBV24-1 and TRBJ2-7, with 10 positions matching TRBD2. Germline lookup yields CDR1 KGHDR and CDR2 SFDVKD. The CDR3 loop spans 13 amino acids. CDR3 nucleotides: TGTGCCGCCAGTGCTAGCGGGAGTTCTGAGCAGTACTTC. Amino acids: CAASASGSSEQYF.

In this sample, this clonotype turned up many times. The V and J genes are TRBV12-3 or TRBV12-4 and TRBJ1-2, with a possible D match to TRBD1 (6 bases). The CDR3 has 14 amino acids. V shed 5 bases and J shed 4 bases, with 14 bases lying between them. CDR3 amino acids: CASSPTQGGYGYTF. The DNA for the CDR3 is TGTGCCAGCAGTCCCACACAGGGAGGCTATGGCTACACCTTC.

This clonotype was observed a handful of times. The rearrangement uses TRBV10-3 and TRBJ2-3; TRBD2 matches 9 bases. The V and J ends lost 3 bases and 6 bases, in that order; junction bases with no gene match: 10. In germline, CDR1 is ENHRY, CDR2 SYGVKD. CDR3 length equals 16 residues. CDR3 region: CAISDPRAGGGDTQYF. In DNA form, the CDR3 reads TGTGCCATCAGTGACCCACGAGCGGGAGGAGGTGATACGCAGTATTTT.

This clonotype has only a few counts. J is TRBJ1-2 and V is TRBV19; unclear D gene. The CDR3 has 13 residues. Germline-derived CDR1 and CDR2 are LNHDA and SQIVND (reference sequence). With 2 bases removed from V and 4 bases from J, the gap between germline ends came to 8 bases. Here the CDR3 DNA reads TGTGCCAGTAGTATAAGGACGGTCTATGGCTACACCTTC. Protein: CASSIRTVYGYTF.

V is TRBV6-2 or TRBV6-3 and J is TRBJ2-2, with 9 bases that match TRBD2. V was clipped by 0 bases and J by 5 bases; unmatched bases: 7. Germline CDR1 and CDR2: MNHEY and SVGEGT. CDR3 length: 17 residues. CDR3 sequence reads: CASSYSGIAGVTGELFF. CDR3 nucleotide sequence: TGTGCCAGCAGTTACTCTGGTATAGCGGGAGTAACCGGGGAGCTGTTTTTT.

The J gene is TRBJ1-4, the V gene TRBV12-3 or TRBV12-4, with 7 bases that match TRBD1. This CDR3 has 12 residues. V lost 6 bases and J lost 7; bases outside the gene matches: 2. This chain's CDR3 is CASRRGPEKLFF. In DNA form, the CDR3 reads TGTGCCAGCAGGAGGGGGCCTGAAAAACTGTTTTTT.

The rearrangement uses TRBV20-1 and TRBJ2-7, with 7 nucleotides matching TRBD2. CDR3 length equals 13 residues. Trimming at V came to 3 bases and at J to 3 bases, leaving 5 bases not matched to a gene. From germline, CDR1 is DFQATT and CDR2 SNEGSKA (reference sequence). CDR3 coding DNA: TGCAGTGCTAGGATACTAGCGAACTACGAGCAGTACTTC. This encodes CSARILANYEQYF.

This clonotype appeared many times. This chain connects TRBV12-3 or TRBV12-4 to TRBJ1-2, with D unclear. Deletions cut 1 base from V and 2 bases from J, with 8 bases between. The CDR3 length is 14 residues. In DNA, the CDR3 is TGTGCCAGCAGTTTAGGAAAGGACAACTATGGCTACACCTTC. Protein sequence: CASSLGKDNYGYTF.

The table lists this clonotype with a few counts. The gene calls are TRBV2 and TRBJ1-5, with D unresolved. V was shortened by 7 bases and J by 5 bases, with 12 bases between the two germline ends. CDR1 and CDR2 (germline): SNHLY, FYNNEI. The CDR3 has 13 residues. CDR3 amino acids: CASTERRYQPQHF. The CDR3 nucleotides read TGTGCCAGCACGGAGAGGAGATATCAGCCCCAGCATTTT.

This clonotype has at least ten counts. V is TRBV2 and J is TRBJ1-6; D is perhaps TRBD1 (5 bases). The V end lost 3 bases, the J end lost 6 bases, and 12 bases lay between the germline ends. The CDR3 has 15 residues. In germline, CDR1 is SNHLY, CDR2 FYNNEI. CDR3 in DNA: TGTGCCAGCAGTGAGATTGGGGGAGGTAATTCACCCCTCCACTTT. Translation gives CASSEIGGGNSPLHF.

CDR3 nucleotide sequence: TGTGCCAGTAGCCCCGAGGGACTAGCGGGAGATACGCAGTATTTT. Amino acid sequence: CASSPEGLAGDTQYF. This chain connects TRBV19 to TRBJ2-3, with 12 bases aligning to TRBD2. CDR3 length equals 15 residues. Per the germline V gene, CDR1 is LNHDA and CDR2 is SQIVND (reference sequence). Trimming took 6 bases from V and 5 from J; bases not matched to a gene: 6.

The chain is built from TRBV20-1 and TRBJ1-5; no clear D gene. Germline V gene sequence: CDR1 DFQATT, CDR2 SNEGSKA (reference sequence). V lost 0 bases to trimming and J lost 3 bases, with 12 bases between them. CDR3 size: 15 residues. The CDR3 spells CSARDGRVLNQPQHF. The CDR3 coding sequence is TGCAGTGCTAGAGATGGCCGAGTACTCAATCAGCCCCAGCATTTT.

This clonotype has a handful of counts. The chain has TRBV7-6 and TRBJ1-1; D is uncertain. Per germline, CDR1 SGHVS and CDR2 FNYEAQ. V was shortened by 3 bases and J by 1 base, with 6 bases between the two germline ends. CDR3 size: 13 residues. The CDR3, as DNA: TGTGCCAGCAGCTTTGAAAAGAACACTGAAGCTTTCTTT. Its protein is CASSFEKNTEAFF. Full variable domain (missing parts from reference TRBV7-6 and TRBJ1-1): GAGVSQSPRYKVTKRGQDVALRCDPISGHVSLYWYRQALGQGPEFLTYFNYEAQQDKSGLPNDRFSAERPEGSISTLTIQRTEQRDSAMYRCASSFEKNTEAFFGQGTRLTVV.

The rearrangement links TRBV15 to TRBJ2-7; 10 nucleotides align to TRBD2. The ends lost 8 bases at V and 1 base at J; junction bases unmatched: 5. CDR1 is LNHNV, CDR2 YYDKDF, per germline (reference sequence). The CDR3 sequence is 14 residues long. The CDR3 DNA is TGTGCCACCGCAACTAGCGGGGCATCCTACGAGCAGTACTTC. Translation gives CATATSGASYEQYF. Full variable domain (missing parts from reference TRBV15 and TRBJ2-7): DAMVIQNPRYQVTQFGKPVTLSCSQTLNHNVMYWYQQKSSQAPKLLFHYYDKDFNNEADTPDNFQSRRPNTSFCFLDIRSPGLGDTAMYLCATATSGASYEQYFGPGTRLTVT.

This clonotype was observed at least ten times. The rearrangement uses TRBV6-1 and TRBJ2-5, with D unclear. This CDR3 comprises 14 residues. Trimming removed 1 base at V and 1 base at J, with 7 bases between. Germline V gene lookup returns CDR1 MNHNS and CDR2 SASEGT. The CDR3 region is CASSEEYPQETQYF. In DNA, the CDR3 is TGTGCCAGCAGTGAAGAGTATCCCCAAGAGACCCAGTACTTC.

This clonotype has ten or more counts. The rearrangement joins TRBV2 to TRBJ1-5; no clear D gene. The CDR3 length is 14 residues. Trimming stripped 3 bases from V and 3 bases from J, with 9 bases between. Germline values: CDR1 SNHLY, CDR2 FYNNEI. As DNA, the CDR3 is TGTGCCAGCAGTGATAGGGCCCTCAATCAGCCCCAGCATTTT. Its protein product is CASSDRALNQPQHF.

This clonotype was observed a handful of times. The chain is built from TRBV12-3 or TRBV12-4 and TRBJ1-3, with D perhaps TRBD1 (5 bases). V gave up 4 bases and J gave up 0 bases, with 10 bases separating them. The CDR3 loop spans 15 amino acids. CDR3 in DNA: TGTGCCAGCAGTTACAGGCGGAACTCTGGAAACACCATATATTTT. This codes for CASSYRRNSGNTIYF.

This clonotype was found many times. The chain combines TRBV11-2 with TRBJ1-5; D remains ambiguous. The germline CDR1 and CDR2 sequences are SGHAT and FQNNGV. This CDR3 region has 14 residues. V was clipped by 0 bases and J by 9 bases, with 12 bases between them. The CDR3 bases are TGTGCCAGCAGCTTAGATATAGGGAGCGGGCCCCAGCATTTT. The encoded protein is CASSLDIGSGPQHF.

The rearrangement links TRBV3-1 to TRBJ2-5, with a possible D match to TRBD2 (5 bases). The CDR3 has 18 amino acids. CDR1 and CDR2 from the germline V gene are LGHDT and YNNKEL (reference sequence). V was clipped by 1 base and J by 4 bases, with 22 bases between them. Here the CDR3 DNA reads TGTGCCAGCAGCCAAGGGACTCCCGGGGTCCAAAGGAGAGAGACCCAGTACTTC. This codes for CASSQGTPGVQRRETQYF.

J is TRBJ1-6 and V is TRBV28; D gene ambiguous. Trimming took 6 bases from V and 0 from J, leaving 15 bases between them. Germline CDR1 MDHEN, CDR2 SYDVKM. The CDR3 extends over 17 amino acids. The CDR3 bases are TGTGCCAGCAGCTCTAGCTTAGGGAGCTCCTATAATTCACCCCTCCACTTT. Amino acid sequence: CASSSSLGSSYNSPLHF.

The sample holds one count of this clonotype. V gene TRBV20-1 combines with J gene TRBJ1-5; TRBD1 is a possible D gene (6 bases). CDR3 length: 12 amino acids. Germline CDR1 and CDR2: DFQATT and SNEGSKA (reference sequence). Trimming removed 6 bases from V and 7 bases from J, with 13 bases in between. Written as DNA, the CDR3 is TGCAGTGCCAGACCTACAGGGCAGCCCCAGCATTTT. Amino acid sequence: CSARPTGQPQHF.

This rearrangement joins TRBV6-1 to TRBJ2-7; D gene unclear. The germline V and J ends were trimmed by 2 bases and 7 bases, with 12 bases remaining between them. The germline gives CDR1 MNHNS, CDR2 SASEGT. CDR3 length: 13 amino acids. The CDR3 loop reads CASSETPAREQYF. The DNA for the CDR3 is TGTGCCAGCAGTGAAACCCCAGCACGGGAGCAGTACTTC.

The rearrangement joins TRBV3-1 to TRBJ1-4; maybe TRBD1 (6 bases). The V gene lost 5 bases and the J gene lost 5 bases, with 12 bases spanning the gap. Germline V CDR1 and CDR2: LGHDT, YNNKEL (reference sequence). The CDR3 consists of 14 residues. The CDR3 region is CASSKQGRNEKLFF. The CDR3 DNA sequence: TGTGCCAGCAGCAAGCAGGGGAGGAATGAAAAACTGTTTTTT.

The chain links TRBV29-1 to TRBJ1-2, with 7 bases identical to TRBD1. The V gene end was trimmed by 7 bases and the J gene end by 4 bases; junction bases not matched to a gene: 6. The CDR3 consists of 12 residues. Germline lookup yields CDR1 SQVTM and CDR2 ANQGSEA. The CDR3 region has the DNA TGCAGCGCCCGGGACAGCGTCTATGGCTACACCTTC. Protein: CSARDSVYGYTF.

J is TRBJ1-2 and V is TRBV12-3 or TRBV12-4, with D hard to call. CDR3 length: 15 amino acids. Trimming took 8 bases from V and 2 from J, leaving 18 bases between them. The CDR3 nucleotides are TGTGCCAGCTCTAACGGGGTATTGGGGAACTATGGCTACACCTTC. This gives the protein CASSNGVLGNYGYTF.

The chain has TRBV5-1 and TRBJ1-5; TRBD1 is a possible D gene (5 bases). Trimming pared 3 bases from V and 3 bases from J, leaving 13 bases between. The CDR3 has 15 residues. Per germline, CDR1 SGHRS and CDR2 YFSETQ. This chain's CDR3 is CASSWDSGFNQPQHF. The CDR3 DNA reads TGCGCCAGCAGCTGGGACTCAGGATTCAATCAGCCCCAGCATTTT.

Points on this clonotype: Sequence at one end of the junction differs from germline and may be a read error. The chain recombines TRBV20-1 with TRBJ2-2; weak D call: TRBD2 (6 bases). Looked up from germline, CDR1 is DFQATT and CDR2 is SNEGSKA (reference sequence). The CDR3 runs 15 residues. The CDR3 is CSARRQPTNTGGLFF. The CDR3 DNA reads as TGCAGTGCTAGAAGACAGCCAACGAACACCGGGGGGCTGTTTTTT.

V gene TRBV4-2 combines with J gene TRBJ1-5, with D possibly matching TRBD1 (6 bases). Germline CDR1 reads LGHNA; CDR2 reads YNFKEQ. The CDR3 length is 14 residues. V dropped 0 bases and J dropped 6 bases, with 9 bases sitting between them. The CDR3 loop is CASSQEQGVQPQHF. In nucleotides, the CDR3 is TGTGCCAGCAGCCAAGAACAGGGAGTTCAGCCCCAGCATTTT.

This clonotype was detected ten times or more. This chain joins TRBV11-2 and TRBJ1-2; TRBD1 aligns across 9 bases. Germline V gene lookup returns CDR1 SGHAT and CDR2 FQNNGV. The V and J ends lost 5 bases and 7 bases, in that order; junction bases with no gene match: 5. The CDR3 consists of 13 residues. CDR3 sequence reads: CASSIGGQGGYTF. As DNA, the CDR3 is TGTGCCAGCAGCATAGGGGGACAGGGTGGCTACACCTTC.